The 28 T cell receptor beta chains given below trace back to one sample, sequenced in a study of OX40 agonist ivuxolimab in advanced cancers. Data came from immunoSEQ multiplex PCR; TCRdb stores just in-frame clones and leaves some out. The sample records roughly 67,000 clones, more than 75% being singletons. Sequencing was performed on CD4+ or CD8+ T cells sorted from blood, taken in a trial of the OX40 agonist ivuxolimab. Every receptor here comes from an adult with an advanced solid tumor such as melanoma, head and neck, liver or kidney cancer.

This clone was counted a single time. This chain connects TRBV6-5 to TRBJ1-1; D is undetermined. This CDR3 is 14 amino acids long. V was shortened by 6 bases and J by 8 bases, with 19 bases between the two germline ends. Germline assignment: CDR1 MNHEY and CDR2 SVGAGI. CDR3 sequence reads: CASSLTHTSGEAFF. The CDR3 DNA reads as TGTGCCAGCAGCTTGACACATACCTCGGGGGAAGCTTTCTTT.

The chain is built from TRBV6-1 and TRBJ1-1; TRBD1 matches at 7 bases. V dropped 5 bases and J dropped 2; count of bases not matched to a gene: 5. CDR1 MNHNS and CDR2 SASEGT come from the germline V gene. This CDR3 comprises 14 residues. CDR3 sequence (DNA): TGTGCCAGCAGTTTTACAGGGGCAAACACTGAAGCTTTCTTT. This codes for CASSFTGANTEAFF.

The chain's CDR3 is CASSSPGTSGDTQYF. DNA of the CDR3: TGTGCCAGTAGTTCCCCAGGGACTAGCGGTGATACCCAGTACTTC. This chain uses TRBV19 with TRBJ2-5; 11 nucleotides agree with TRBD2. The CDR3 is 15 amino acids. The germline CDR1 and CDR2 sequences are LNHDA and SQIVND (reference sequence). Trimming at V came to 5 bases and at J to 8 bases, leaving 10 bases not matched to a gene.

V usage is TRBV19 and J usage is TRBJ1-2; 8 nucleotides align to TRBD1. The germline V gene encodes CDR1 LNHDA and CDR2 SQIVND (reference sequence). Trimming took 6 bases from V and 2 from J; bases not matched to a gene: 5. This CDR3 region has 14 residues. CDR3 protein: CASRGTGVNYGYTF. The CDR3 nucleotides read TGTGCCAGTAGGGGGACAGGAGTGAACTATGGCTACACCTTC.

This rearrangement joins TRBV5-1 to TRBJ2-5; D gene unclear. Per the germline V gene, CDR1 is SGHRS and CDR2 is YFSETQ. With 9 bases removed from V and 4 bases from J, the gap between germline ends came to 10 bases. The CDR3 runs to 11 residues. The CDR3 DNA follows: TGCGCCACCACTACCTCAGAGACCCAGTACTTC. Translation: CATTTSETQYF.

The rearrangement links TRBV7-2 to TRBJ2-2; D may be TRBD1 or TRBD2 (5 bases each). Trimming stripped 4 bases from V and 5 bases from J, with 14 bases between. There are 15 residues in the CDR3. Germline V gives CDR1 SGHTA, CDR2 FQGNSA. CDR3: CASSYYRGETGELFF. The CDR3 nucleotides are TGTGCCAGCAGCTACTATAGAGGGGAAACCGGGGAGCTGTTTTTT.

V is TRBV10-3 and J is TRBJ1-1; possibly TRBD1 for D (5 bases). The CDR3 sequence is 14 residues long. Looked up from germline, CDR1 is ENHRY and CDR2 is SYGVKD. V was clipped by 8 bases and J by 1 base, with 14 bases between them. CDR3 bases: TGTGCCATCGGCAGGGATCCCCCGAACACTGAAGCTTTCTTT. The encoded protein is CAIGRDPPNTEAFF.

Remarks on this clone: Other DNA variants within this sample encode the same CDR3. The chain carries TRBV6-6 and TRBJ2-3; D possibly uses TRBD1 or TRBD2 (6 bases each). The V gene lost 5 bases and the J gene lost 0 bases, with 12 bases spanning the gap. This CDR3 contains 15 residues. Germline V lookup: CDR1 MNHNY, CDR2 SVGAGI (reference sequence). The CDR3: CASSPTGASTDTQYF. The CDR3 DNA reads TGTGCCAGCAGTCCGACGGGGGCTAGCACAGATACGCAGTATTTT.

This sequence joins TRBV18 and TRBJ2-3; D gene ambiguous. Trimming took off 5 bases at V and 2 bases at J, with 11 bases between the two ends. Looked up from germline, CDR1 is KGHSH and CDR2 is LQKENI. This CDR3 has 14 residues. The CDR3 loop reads CASSTQETTDTQYF. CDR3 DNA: TGTGCCAGCTCAACGCAGGAGACCACAGATACGCAGTATTTT.

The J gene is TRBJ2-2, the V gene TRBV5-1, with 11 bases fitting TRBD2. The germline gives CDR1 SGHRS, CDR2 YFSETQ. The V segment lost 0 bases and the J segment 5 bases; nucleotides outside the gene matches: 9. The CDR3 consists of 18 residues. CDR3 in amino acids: CASSLAGTSGLGTGELFF. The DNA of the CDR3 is TGCGCCAGCAGCTTGGCCGGGACTAGCGGATTGGGGACCGGGGAGCTGTTTTTT.

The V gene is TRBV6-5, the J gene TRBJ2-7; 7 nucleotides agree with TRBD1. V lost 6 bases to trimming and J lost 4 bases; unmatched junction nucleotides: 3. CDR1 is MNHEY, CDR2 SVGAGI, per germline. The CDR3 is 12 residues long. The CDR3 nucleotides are TGTGCCAGCAGCCAGGGGGAGTACGAGCAGTACTTC. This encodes CASSQGEYEQYF.

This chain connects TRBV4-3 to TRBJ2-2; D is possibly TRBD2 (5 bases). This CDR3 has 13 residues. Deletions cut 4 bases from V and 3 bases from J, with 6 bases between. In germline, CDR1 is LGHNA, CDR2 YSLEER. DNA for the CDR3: TGCGCCAGCAGCCCGGGATACACCGGGGAGCTGTTTTTT. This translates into CASSPGYTGELFF.

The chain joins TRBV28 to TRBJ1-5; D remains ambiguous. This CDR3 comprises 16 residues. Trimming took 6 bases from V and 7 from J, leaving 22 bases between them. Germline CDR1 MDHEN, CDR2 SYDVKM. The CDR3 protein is CASSTHREGLAQPQHF. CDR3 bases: TGTGCCAGCAGCACCCACAGAGAGGGTTTGGCCCAGCCCCAGCATTTT. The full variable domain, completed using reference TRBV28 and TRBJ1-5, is DVKVTQSSRYLVKRTGEKVFLECVQDMDHENMFWYRQDPGLGLRLIYFSYDVKMKEKGDIPEGYSVSREKKERFSLILESASTNQTSMYLCASSTHREGLAQPQHFGDGTRLSIL.

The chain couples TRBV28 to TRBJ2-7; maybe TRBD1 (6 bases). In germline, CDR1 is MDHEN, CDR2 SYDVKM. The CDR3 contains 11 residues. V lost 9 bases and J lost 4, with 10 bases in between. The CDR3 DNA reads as TGTGCCAGTCAGGGACATTACGAGCAGTACTTC. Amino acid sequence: CASQGHYEQYF.

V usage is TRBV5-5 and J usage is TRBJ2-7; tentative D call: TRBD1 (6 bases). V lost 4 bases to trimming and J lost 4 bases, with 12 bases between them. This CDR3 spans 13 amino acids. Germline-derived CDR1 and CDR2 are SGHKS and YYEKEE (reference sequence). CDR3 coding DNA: TGTGCCAGCAGCCGCGGACAGTTGTACGAGCAGTACTTC. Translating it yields CASSRGQLYEQYF.

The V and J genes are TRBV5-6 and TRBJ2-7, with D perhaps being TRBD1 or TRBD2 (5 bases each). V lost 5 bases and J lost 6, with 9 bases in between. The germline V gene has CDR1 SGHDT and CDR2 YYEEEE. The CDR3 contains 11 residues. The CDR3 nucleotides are TGTGCCAGCAGACGGGACGGCGAGCAGTACTTC. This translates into CASRRDGEQYF.

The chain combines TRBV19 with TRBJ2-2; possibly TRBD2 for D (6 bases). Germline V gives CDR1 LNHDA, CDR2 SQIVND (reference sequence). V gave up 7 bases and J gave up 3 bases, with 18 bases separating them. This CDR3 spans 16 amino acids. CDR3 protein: CASTYEGGSDTGELFF. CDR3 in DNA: TGTGCCAGTACCTACGAAGGAGGGTCGGACACCGGGGAGCTGTTTTTT.

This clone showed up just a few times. This chain's CDR3 is CASSRGQDSYEQYF. CDR3 DNA: TGTGCCAGCAGCCGAGGACAGGACTCCTACGAGCAGTACTTC. The rearrangement uses TRBV6-1 and TRBJ2-7, with 7 bases fitting TRBD1. V trimming: 6 bases; J trimming: 0 bases; junction bases outside the gene matches: 5. The CDR3 is 14 residues long. CDR1 is MNHNS and CDR2 is SASEGT in the germline V gene.

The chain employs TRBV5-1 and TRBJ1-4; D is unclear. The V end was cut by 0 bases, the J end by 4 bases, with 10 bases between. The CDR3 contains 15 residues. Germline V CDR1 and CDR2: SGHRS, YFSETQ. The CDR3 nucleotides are TGCGCCAGCAGCTTGGTGGAGGCAAGTAATGAAAAACTGTTTTTT. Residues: CASSLVEASNEKLFF.

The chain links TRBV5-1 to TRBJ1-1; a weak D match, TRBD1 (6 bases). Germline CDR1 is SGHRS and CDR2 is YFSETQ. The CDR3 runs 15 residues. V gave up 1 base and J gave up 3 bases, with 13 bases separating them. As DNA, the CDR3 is TGCGCCAGCAGCTTGATTACAGGGTTGGACACTGAAGCTTTCTTT. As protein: CASSLITGLDTEAFF.

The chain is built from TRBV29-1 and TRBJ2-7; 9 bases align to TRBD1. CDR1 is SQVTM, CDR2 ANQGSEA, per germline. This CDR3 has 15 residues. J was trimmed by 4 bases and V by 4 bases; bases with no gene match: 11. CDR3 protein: CSVAKRRDRDYEQYF. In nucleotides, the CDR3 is TGCAGCGTTGCCAAGAGACGGGACAGGGATTACGAGCAGTACTTC.

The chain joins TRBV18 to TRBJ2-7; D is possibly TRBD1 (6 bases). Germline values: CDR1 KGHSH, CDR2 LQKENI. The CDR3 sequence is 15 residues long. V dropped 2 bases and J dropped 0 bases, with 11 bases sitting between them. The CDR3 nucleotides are TGTGCCAGCTCACCAGACAGGCGGAGCTCCTACGAGCAGTACTTC. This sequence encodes CASSPDRRSSYEQYF.

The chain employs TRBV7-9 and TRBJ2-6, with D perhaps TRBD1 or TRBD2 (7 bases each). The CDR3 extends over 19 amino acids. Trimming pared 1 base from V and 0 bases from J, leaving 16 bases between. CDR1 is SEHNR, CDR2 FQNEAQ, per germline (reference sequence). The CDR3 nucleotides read TGTGCCAGCAGCTTAGAGCGGGACAGACCTTCCTCTGGGGCCAACGTCCTGACTTTC. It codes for CASSLERDRPSSGANVLTF.

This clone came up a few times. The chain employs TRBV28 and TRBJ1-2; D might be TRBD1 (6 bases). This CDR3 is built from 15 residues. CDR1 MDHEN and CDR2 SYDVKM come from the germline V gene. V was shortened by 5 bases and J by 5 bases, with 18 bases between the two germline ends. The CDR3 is CASSQRTVPIYGYTF. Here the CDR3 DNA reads TGTGCCAGCAGTCAAAGGACAGTCCCGATATATGGCTACACCTTC.

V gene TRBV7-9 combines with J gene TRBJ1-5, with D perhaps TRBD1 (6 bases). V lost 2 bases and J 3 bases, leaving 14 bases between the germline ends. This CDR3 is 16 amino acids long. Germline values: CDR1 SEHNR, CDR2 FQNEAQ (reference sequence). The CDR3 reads CASSLWAGANNQPQHF. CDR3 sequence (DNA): TGTGCCAGCAGCTTATGGGCAGGGGCCAACAATCAGCCCCAGCATTTT.

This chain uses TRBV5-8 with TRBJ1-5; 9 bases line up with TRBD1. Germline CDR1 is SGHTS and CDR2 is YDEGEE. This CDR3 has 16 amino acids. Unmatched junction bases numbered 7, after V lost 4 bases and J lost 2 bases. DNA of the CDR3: TGTGCCAGCAGCGCCAGGACAGGGGCACGCAATCAGCCCCAGCATTTT. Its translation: CASSARTGARNQPQHF.

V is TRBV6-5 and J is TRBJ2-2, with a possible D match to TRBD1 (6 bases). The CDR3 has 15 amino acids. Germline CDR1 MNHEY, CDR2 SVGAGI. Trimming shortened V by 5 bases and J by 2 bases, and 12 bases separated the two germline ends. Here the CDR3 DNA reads TGTGCCAGCAGTCCCGGGACAATCAACACCGGGGAGCTGTTTTTT. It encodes CASSPGTINTGELFF.

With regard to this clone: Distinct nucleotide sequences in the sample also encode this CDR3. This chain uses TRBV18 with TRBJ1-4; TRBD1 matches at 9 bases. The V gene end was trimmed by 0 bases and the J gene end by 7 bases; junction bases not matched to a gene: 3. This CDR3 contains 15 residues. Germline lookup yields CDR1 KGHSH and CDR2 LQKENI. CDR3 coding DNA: TGTGCCAGCTCACCACCGGGACAGGGTGGTGAAAAACTGTTTTTT. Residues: CASSPPGQGGEKLFF.